Sequencing of this T cell receptor (beta chain) was carried out in a study of blood T cell repertoires in COVID-19. On the study more broadly: Both acute and convalescent COVID-19 samples were obtained from the United States, Italy and Spain. T cells, B-cell-depleted T cells, or PBMCs provided the cDNA or gDNA that served as material.

The CDR3 consists of 16 residues. Germline V gives CDR1 SGDLS, CDR2 YYNGEE. Trimming pared 3 bases from V and 1 base from J, leaving 15 bases between. In the original workflow: Nucleated cell counts were estimated from reference gene primer amplification. Produced via immunoSEQ multiplex PCR; TCRdb's table is partial and in-frame only. D and trimming come from the DNA, and the V and J calls and clone size come from that table. The sample yields approximately 100,000 clones, roughly 89% seen once. This clone was found once. The sample consisted of peripheral blood. This rearrangement joins TRBV9 to TRBJ2-3; D possibly corresponds to TRBD2 (5 bases). The clonotype originates from a woman at least 80 years old with active COVID-19. CDR3 region: CASSAGGNIGTDTQYF. CDR3 bases: TGTGCCAGCAGCGCCGGAGGTAATATTGGCACAGATACGCAGTATTTT.